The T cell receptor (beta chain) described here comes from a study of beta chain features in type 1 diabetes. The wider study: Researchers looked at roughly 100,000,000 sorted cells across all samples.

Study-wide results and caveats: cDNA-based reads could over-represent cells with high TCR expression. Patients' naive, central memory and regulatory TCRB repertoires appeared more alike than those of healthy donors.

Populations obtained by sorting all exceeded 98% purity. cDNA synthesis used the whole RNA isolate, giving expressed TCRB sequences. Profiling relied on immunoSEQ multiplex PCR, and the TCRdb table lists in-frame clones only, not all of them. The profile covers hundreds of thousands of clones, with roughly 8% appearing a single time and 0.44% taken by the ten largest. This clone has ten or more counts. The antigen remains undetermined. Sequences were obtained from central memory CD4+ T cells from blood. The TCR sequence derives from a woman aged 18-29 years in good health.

CDR3 amino acids: CASSLVPDSYNEQFF. CDR3 in DNA: TGCGCCAGCAGCTTGGTTCCGGATTCCTACAATGAGCAGTTCTTC. This rearrangement joins TRBV5-1 to TRBJ2-1; D call uncertain. V gave up 0 bases and J gave up 1 base, with 8 bases separating them. Per germline, CDR1 SGHRS and CDR2 YFSETQ. The CDR3 length is 15 residues.